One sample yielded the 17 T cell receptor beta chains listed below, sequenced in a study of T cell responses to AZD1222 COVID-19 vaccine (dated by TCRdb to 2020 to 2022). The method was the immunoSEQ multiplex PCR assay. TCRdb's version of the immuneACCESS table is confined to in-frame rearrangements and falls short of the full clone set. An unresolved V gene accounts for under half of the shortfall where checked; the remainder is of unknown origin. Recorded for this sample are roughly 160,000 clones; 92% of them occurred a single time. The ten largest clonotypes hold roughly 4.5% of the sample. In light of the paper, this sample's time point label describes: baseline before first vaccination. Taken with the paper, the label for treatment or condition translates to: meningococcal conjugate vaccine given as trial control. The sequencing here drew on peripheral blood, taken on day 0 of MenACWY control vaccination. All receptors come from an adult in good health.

As DNA, the CDR3 is TGTGCCAGCAGCTTAATTCGGACAGAGAATTCACCCCTCCACTTT. Translated, it gives CASSLIRTENSPLHF. This sequence joins TRBV7-3 and TRBJ1-6, with a tentative D call TRBD1 (6 bases). This CDR3 contains 15 residues. Germline V gene lookup returns CDR1 SGHTA and CDR2 FQGTGA. The V gene lost 1 base and the J gene lost 7 bases, with 11 bases spanning the gap.

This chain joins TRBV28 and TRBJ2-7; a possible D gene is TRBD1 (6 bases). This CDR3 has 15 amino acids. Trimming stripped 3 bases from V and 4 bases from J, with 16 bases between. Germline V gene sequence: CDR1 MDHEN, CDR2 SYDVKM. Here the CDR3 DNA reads TGTGCCAGCAGTTTGGGGGCCCTACCTCCTTACGAGCAGTACTTC. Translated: CASSLGALPPYEQYF.

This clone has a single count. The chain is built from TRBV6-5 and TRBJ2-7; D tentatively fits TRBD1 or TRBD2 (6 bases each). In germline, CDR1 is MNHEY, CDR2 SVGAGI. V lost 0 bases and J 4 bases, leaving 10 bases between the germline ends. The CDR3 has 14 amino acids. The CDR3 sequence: CASSYSGGLYEQYF. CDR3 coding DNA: TGTGCCAGCAGTTACTCAGGGGGGTTGTACGAGCAGTACTTC.

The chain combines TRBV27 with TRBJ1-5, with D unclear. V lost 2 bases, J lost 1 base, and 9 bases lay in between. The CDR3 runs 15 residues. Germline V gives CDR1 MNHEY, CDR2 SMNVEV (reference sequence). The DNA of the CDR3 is TGTGCCAGCAGTTTAGACGGGAGGAGCAATCAGCCCCAGCATTTT. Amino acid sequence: CASSLDGRSNQPQHF.

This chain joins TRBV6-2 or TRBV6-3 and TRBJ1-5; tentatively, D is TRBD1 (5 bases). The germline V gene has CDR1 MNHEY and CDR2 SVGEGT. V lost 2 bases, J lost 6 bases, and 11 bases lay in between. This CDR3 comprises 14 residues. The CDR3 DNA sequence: TGTGCCAGCAGTTACGAAACAGGATTTCAGCCCCAGCATTTT. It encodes CASSYETGFQPQHF.

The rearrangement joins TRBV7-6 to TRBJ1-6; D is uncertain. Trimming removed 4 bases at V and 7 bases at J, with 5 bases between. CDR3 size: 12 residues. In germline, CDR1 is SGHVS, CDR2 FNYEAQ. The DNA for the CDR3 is TGTGCCAGCAGCTCCCCCAATTCACCCCTCCACTTT. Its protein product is CASSSPNSPLHF.

CDR3 residues: CASSISGRSTDTQYF. The CDR3 DNA reads TGTGCCAGCAGCATTAGCGGGAGAAGCACAGATACGCAGTATTTT. The rearrangement links TRBV5-8 to TRBJ2-3, with TRBD2 identical over 9 bases. Germline CDR1 SGHTS, CDR2 YDEGEE. The CDR3 contains 15 residues. J was trimmed by 0 bases and V by 4 bases; bases with no gene match: 3.

CDR3: CSARVTAGNTIYF. The CDR3 DNA reads TGCAGCGCCAGGGTTACGGCTGGAAACACCATATATTTT. The gene calls are TRBV29-1 and TRBJ1-3; the D gene is possibly TRBD1 (5 bases). This CDR3 is built from 13 residues. Trimming took 7 bases from V and 2 from J, leaving 12 bases between them. CDR1 and CDR2 (germline): SQVTM, ANQGSEA.

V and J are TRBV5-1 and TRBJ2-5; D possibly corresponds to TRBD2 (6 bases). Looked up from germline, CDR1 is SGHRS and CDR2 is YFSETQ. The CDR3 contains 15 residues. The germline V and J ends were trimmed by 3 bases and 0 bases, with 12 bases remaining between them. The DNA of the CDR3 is TGCGCCAGCAGCTCGGGCCGGGACTACCAAGAGACCCAGTACTTC. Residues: CASSSGRDYQETQYF. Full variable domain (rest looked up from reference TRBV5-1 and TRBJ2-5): KAGVTQTPRYLIKTRGQQVTLSCSPISGHRSVSWYQQTPGQGLQFLFEYFSETQRNKGNFPGRFSGRQFSNSRSEMNVSTLELGDSALYLCASSSGRDYQETQYFGPGTRLLVL.

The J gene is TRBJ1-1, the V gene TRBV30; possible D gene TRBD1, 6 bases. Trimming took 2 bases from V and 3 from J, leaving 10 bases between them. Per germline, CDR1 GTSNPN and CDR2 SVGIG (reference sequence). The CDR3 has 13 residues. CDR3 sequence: CAWSRRGDTEAFF. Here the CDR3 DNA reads TGTGCCTGGAGTAGGAGGGGGGACACTGAAGCTTTCTTT. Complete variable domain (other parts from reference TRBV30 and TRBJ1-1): SQTIHQWPATLVQPVGSPLSLECTVEGTSNPNLYWYRQAAGRGLQLLFYSVGIGQISSEVPQNLSASRPQDRQFILSSKKLLLSDSGFYLCAWSRRGDTEAFFGQGTRLTVV.

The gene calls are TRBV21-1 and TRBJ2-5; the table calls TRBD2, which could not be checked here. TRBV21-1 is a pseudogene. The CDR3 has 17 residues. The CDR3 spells CASSKVVAGGEQETQYF. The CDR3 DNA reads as TGTGCCAGCAGCAAAGTTGTAGCGGGGGGGGAACAAGAGACCCAGTACTTC.

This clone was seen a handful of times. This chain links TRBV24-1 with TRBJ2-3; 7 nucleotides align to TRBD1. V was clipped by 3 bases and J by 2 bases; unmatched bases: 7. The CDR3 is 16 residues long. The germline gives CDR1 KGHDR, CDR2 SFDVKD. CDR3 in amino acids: CATSDGDRVITDTQYF. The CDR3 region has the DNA TGTGCCACCAGTGATGGAGACAGGGTTATCACAGATACGCAGTATTTT.

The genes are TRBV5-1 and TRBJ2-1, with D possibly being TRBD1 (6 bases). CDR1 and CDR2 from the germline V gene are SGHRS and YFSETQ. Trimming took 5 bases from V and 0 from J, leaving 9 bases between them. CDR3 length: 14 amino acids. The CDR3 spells CASRSTGSYNEQFF. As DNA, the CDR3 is TGCGCCAGCAGATCGACAGGCTCCTACAATGAGCAGTTCTTC. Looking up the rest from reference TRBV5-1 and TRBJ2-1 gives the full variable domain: KAGVTQTPRYLIKTRGQQVTLSCSPISGHRSVSWYQQTPGQGLQFLFEYFSETQRNKGNFPGRFSGRQFSNSRSEMNVSTLELGDSALYLCASRSTGSYNEQFFGPGTRLTVL.

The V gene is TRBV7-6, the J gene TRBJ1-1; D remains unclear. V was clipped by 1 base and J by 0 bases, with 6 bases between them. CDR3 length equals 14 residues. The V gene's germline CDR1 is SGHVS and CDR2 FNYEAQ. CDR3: CASSLGPVNTEAFF. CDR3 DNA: TGTGCCAGCAGCTTAGGGCCGGTGAACACTGAAGCTTTCTTT.

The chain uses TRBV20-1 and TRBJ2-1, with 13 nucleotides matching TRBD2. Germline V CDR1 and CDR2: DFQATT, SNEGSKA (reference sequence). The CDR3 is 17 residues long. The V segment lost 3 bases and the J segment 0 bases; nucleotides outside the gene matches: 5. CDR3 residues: CSASSTSGRSSYNEQFF. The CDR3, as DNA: TGCAGTGCTAGTTCGACTAGCGGGAGGAGCTCCTACAATGAGCAGTTCTTC.

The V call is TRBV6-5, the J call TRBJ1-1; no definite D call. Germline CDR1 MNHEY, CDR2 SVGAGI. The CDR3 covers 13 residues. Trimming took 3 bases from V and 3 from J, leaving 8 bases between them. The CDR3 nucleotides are TGTGCCAGCAGTTATTCGCGGGACACTGAAGCTTTCTTT. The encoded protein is CASSYSRDTEAFF.

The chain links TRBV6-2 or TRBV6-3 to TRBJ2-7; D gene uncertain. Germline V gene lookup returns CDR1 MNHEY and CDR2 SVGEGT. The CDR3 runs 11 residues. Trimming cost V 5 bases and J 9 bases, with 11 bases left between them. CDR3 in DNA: TGTGCCAGCAGTCCCCATTCAGTGCAGTACTTC. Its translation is CASSPHSVQYF.